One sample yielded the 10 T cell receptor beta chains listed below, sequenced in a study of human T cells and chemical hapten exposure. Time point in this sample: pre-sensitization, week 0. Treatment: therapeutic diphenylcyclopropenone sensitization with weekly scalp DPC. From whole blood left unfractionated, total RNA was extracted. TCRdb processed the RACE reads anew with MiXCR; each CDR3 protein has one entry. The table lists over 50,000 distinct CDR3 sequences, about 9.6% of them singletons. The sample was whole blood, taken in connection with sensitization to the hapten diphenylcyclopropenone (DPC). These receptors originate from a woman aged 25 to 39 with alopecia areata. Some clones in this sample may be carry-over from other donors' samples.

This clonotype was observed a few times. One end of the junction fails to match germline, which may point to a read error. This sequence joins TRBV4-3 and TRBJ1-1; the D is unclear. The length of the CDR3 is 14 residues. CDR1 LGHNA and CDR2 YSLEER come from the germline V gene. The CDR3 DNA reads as TGCGCCAGCAGTCAAGTTTTGGGCAACACTGAAGCTTTCTTT. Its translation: CASSQVLGNTEAFF.

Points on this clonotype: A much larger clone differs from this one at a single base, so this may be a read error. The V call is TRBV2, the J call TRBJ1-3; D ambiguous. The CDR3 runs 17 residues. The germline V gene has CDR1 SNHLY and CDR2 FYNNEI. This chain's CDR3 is CDSSELAVLGSKNTIYF. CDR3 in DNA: TGTGACAGCAGTGAGCTAGCTGTCCTCGGCAGTAAAAACACCATATATTTT.

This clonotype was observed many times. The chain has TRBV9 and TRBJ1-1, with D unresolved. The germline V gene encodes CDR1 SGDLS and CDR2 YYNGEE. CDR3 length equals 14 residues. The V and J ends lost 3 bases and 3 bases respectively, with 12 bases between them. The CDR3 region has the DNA TGTGCCAGCAGCGAGGACCCCGCCGACACTGAAGCTTTCTTT. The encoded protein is CASSEDPADTEAFF.

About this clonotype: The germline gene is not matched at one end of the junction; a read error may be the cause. In DNA, the CDR3 is TGTGGCACAGGGAAGATCGATCAGCCCCAGCATTTT. The encoded protein is CGTGKIDQPQHF. The V call is TRBV20-1, the J call TRBJ1-5; the D gene is possibly TRBD1 (6 bases). The length of the CDR3 is 12 residues. From germline, CDR1 is DFQATT and CDR2 SNEGSKA (reference sequence).

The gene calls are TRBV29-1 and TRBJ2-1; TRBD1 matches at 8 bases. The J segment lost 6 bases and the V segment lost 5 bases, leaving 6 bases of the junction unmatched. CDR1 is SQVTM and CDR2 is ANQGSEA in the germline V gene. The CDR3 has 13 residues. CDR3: CSVSGTGLNEQFF. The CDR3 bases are TGCAGCGTTTCCGGGACAGGCCTCAATGAGCAGTTCTTC.

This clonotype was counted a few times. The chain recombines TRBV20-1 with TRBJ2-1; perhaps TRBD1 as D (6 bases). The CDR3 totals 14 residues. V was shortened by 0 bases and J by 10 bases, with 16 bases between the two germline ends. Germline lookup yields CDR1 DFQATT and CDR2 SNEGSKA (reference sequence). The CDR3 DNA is TGCAGTGCTAGAGATTCTCTTGCCACAGGGGAGCAGTTCTTC. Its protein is CSARDSLATGEQFF.

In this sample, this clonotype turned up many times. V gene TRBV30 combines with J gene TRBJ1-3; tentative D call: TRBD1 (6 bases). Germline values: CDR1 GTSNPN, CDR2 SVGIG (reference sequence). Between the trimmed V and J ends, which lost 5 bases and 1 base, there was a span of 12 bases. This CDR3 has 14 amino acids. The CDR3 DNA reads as TGTGCCTGGGGAGTGGGGGCATCTGGAAACACCATATATTTT. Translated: CAWGVGASGNTIYF.

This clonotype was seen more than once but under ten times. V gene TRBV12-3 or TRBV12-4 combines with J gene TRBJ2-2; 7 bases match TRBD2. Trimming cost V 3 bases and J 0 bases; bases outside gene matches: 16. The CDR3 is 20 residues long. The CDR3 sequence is CASSLSGSLLAGSNTGELFF. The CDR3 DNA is TGTGCCAGCAGTTTGTCAGGGAGCCTCTTAGCGGGCTCGAACACCGGGGAGCTGTTTTTT.

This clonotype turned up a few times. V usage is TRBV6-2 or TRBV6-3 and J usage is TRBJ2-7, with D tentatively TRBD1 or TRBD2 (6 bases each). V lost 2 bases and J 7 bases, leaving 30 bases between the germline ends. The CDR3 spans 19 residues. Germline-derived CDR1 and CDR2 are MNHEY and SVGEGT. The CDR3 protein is CASSYNPTSYRGQTGEQYF. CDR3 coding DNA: TGTGCCAGCAGTTACAACCCCACGTCGTATCGGGGGCAAACAGGGGAGCAGTACTTC.

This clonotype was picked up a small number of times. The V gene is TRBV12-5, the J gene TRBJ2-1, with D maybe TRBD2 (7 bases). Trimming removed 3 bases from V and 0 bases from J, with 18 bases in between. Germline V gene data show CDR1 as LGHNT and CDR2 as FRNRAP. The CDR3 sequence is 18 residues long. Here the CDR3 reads CASGFPVEGGSSYNEQFF. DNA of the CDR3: TGTGCTAGTGGTTTCCCAGTGGAGGGGGGGAGCTCCTACAATGAGCAGTTCTTC.